The clone carrying this T cell receptor beta chain was seen more than once but under ten times. Its antigen is unidentified. The entry originates in a study of early T cells in non-severe SARS-CoV-2 infection. Study information: Chains stayed unpaired after sequencing of bulk RNA from unsorted whole blood.

The CDR3 extends over 13 amino acids. V lost 6 bases to trimming and J lost 5 bases, with 11 bases between them. Unique molecular identifiers were affixed to single, distinct cDNA molecules. One entry per CDR3 protein results from TCRdb running MiXCR on the 5' RACE reads. The repertoire holds 100,000 to 150,000 distinct CDR3 sequences, with approximately 15% as singletons. General study findings and limits: The VDJdb matching leaned toward anti-spike CD8 responses and overlooked private and CD4 specificities.

V is TRBV12-3 or TRBV12-4 and J is TRBJ1-5; D ambiguous. Material for sequencing was whole blood. The TCR comes from an adult who was a healthcare worker with PCR-confirmed SARS-CoV-2 infection or an uninfected control (not recorded which). This CDR3 reads CASSRIIDQPQHF. The CDR3 DNA follows: TGTGCCAGCAGCCGCATTATAGATCAGCCCCAGCATTTT.